The sequence of this T cell receptor (beta chain) was determined in a study of identical twins. The table lists this clonotype with many counts. Its antigen remains unknown. No donor was unhealthy or non-Caucasian. TCRdb processed the 5' RACE reads anew with MiXCR; each CDR3 protein has one entry. Among 1.5 million to 2 million distinct CDR3 sequences, about 31% were seen once, and the ten largest hold 0.25% to 0.3%. Study-wide findings and caveats: The abundant beta clonotypes from cord blood had fewer insertions, and memory repertoires had none of this. Out-of-frame beta chain sequences displayed weaker excess sharing between twins.

V was trimmed by 2 bases and J by 6 bases, leaving 5 bases between them. The CDR3 length is 11 residues. From germline, CDR1 is SEHNR and CDR2 FQNEAQ (reference sequence). The rearrangement links TRBV7-9 to TRBJ2-7; no clear D. The receptor's source is a newborn girl in good health. The sequenced sample consisted of cord blood. CDR3 coding DNA: TGTGCCAGCAGCTTAATATCCGAGCAGTACTTC. It is translated as CASSLISEQYF.